This T cell receptor (beta chain) was sequenced in a study of cytomegalovirus exposure and HLA in healthy donors. In regard to this clone: Its target is unknown.

Researchers ran the PCR with 60 Vbeta and 13 Jbeta primers. Libraries were prepared by immunoSEQ multiplex PCR; TCRdb keeps only in-frame clonotypes and omits some of them. Of 110,000 to 150,000 clones listed, 65% to 90% are singletons. V lost 0 bases and J lost 0, with 9 bases in between. Germline V CDR1 and CDR2: MNHNS, SASEGT. CDR3 length: 16 residues. Broader study findings: Most CMV-associated TCR beta chains were later found to appear HLA-restricted. TCR beta V- and J-gene trimming, according to a later analysis, was linked to a missense DCLRE1C variant. Reports showed the classifier diagnosing cytomegalovirus status with high specificity and sensitivity.

These donors counted as nominally healthy when sampled, but unrecorded immune exposures were likely. This clonotype was sampled from a female donor in good health and CMV-seronegative. The chain couples TRBV6-1 to TRBJ1-3; D may be TRBD1 (6 bases). The source material was PBMCs. In nucleotides, the CDR3 is TGTGCCAGCAGTGAAGCGCCGGACAGCTCTGGAAACACCATATATTTT. Its protein is CASSEAPDSSGNTIYF.